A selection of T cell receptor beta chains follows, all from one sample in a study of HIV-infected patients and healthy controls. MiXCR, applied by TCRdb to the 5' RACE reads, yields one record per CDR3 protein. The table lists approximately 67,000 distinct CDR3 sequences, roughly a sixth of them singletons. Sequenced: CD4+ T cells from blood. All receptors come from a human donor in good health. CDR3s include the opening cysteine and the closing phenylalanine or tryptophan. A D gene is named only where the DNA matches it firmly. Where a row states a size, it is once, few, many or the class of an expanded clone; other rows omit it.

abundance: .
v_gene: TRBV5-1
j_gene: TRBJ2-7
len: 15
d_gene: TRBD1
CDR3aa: CASSSAGGWTYEQYF
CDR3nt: TGCGCCAGCAGCTCAGCAGGGGGATGGACCTACGAGCAGTACTTC

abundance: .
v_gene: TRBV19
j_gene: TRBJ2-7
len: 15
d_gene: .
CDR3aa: CASSIVNSKRYEQYF
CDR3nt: TGTGCCAGTAGTATCGTCAATTCGAAGCGCTACGAGCAGTACTTC

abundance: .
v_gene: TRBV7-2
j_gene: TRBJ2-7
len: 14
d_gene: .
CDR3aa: CASSLNGGPYEQYF
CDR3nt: TGTGCCAGCAGCTTAAACGGGGGGCCGTACGAGCAGTACTTC

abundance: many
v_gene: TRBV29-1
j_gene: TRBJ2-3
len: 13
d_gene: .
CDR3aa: CSVEPSGTDTQYF
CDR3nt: TGCAGCGTTGAACCTAGCGGCACAGATACGCAGTATTTT

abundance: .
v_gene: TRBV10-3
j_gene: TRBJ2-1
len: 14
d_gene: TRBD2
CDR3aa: CAISVGGVDNEQFF
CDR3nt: TGTGCCATCAGTGTGGGGGGGGTGGACAATGAGCAGTTCTTC

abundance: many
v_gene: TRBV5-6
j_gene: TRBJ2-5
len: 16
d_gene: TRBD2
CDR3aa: CASGQRIGRVEETQYF
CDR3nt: TGTGCGTCGGGGCAAAGGATAGGGAGGGTCGAGGAGACCCAGTACTTC

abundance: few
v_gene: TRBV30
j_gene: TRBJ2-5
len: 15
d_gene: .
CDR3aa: CAWAKSGTKGETQYF
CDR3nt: TGTGCCTGGGCTAAATCCGGGACAAAGGGCGAGACCCAGTACTTC

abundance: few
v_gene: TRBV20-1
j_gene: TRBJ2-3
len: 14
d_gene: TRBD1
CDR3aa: CSARQGVTTDTQYF
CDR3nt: TGCAGTGCTAGACAGGGGGTGACCACAGATACGCAGTATTTT

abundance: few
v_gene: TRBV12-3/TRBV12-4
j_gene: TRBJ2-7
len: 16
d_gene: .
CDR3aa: CASSSLFTGPSYEQYF
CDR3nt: TGTGCCAGCAGTTCCCTCTTCACAGGGCCTTCCTACGAGCAGTACTTC

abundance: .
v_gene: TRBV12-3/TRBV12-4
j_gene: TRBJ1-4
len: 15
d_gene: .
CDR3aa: CASSFEGGPAEKLFF
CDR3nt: TGTGCCAGCAGTTTTGAGGGTGGTCCCGCCGAAAAACTGTTTTTT

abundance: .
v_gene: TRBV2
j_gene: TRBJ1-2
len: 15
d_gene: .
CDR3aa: CASSAFRGSSYGYTF
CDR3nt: TGTGCCAGCAGTGCCTTTCGAGGGAGTAGCTATGGCTACACCTTC

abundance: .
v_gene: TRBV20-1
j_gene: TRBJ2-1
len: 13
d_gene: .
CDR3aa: CSALPGANNEQFF
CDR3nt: TGCAGTGCTCTACCGGGCGCAAACAATGAGCAGTTCTTC

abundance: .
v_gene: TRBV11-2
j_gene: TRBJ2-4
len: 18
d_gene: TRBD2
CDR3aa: CASSSIVAGGLAKNIQYF
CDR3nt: TGTGCCAGCAGCTCGATAGTAGCGGGAGGTCTAGCCAAAAACATTCAGTACTTC

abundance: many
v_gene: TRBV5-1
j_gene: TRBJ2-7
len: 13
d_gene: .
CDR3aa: CASSLTQPTEQYF
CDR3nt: TGCGCCAGCAGCTTGACCCAACCAACCGAGCAGTACTTC

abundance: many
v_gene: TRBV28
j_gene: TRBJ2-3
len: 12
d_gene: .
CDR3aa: CASSLSTDTQYF
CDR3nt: TGTGCCAGCAGTTTGAGCACAGATACGCAGTATTTT

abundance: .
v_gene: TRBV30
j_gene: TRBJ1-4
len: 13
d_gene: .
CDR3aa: CAWSVSDKGELFF
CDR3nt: TGTGCCTGGAGTGTATCAGATAAGGGGGAACTGTTTTTT

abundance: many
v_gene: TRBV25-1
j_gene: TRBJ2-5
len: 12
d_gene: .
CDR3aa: CASTRTGETQYF
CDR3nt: TGTGCCAGCACCAGAACCGGCGAGACCCAGTACTTC

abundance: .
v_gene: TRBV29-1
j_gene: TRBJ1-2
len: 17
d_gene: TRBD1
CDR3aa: CSVVLPQRAEGANGYTF
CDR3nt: TGCAGCGTGGTCCTTCCTCAGCGTGCAGAGGGGGCAAATGGCTACACCTTC

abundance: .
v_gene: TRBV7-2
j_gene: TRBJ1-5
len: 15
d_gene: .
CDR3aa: CASSFGGRDDQPQHF
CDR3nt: TGTGCCAGCAGCTTTGGGGGGAGGGATGACCAGCCCCAGCATTTT

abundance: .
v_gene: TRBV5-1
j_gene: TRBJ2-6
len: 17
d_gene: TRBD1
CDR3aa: CASRQGAGLSGANVLTF
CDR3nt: TGCGCCAGCCGACAGGGAGCCGGGCTCTCTGGGGCCAACGTCCTGACTTTC

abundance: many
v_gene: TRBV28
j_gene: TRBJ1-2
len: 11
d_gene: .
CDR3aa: CASKGGYGYTF
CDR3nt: TGTGCCAGCAAAGGGGGCTATGGCTACACCTTC

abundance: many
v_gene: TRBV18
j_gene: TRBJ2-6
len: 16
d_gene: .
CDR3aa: CASSRGGPPGANVLTF
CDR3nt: TGTGCCAGCTCGCGAGGGGGACCCCCTGGGGCCAACGTCCTGACTTTC

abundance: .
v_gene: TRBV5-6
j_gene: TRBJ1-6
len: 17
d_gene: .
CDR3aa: CASSLFGRGATNSPLHF
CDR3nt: TGTGCCAGCAGCTTGTTCGGGCGGGGGGCGACGAATTCACCCCTCCACTTT

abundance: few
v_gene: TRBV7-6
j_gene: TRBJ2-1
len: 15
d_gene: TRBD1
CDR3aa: CASSLGGQAYNEQFF
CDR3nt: TGTGCCAGCAGCTTAGGGGGACAGGCCTACAATGAGCAGTTCTTC

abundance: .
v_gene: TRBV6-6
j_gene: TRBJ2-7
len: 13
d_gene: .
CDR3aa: CAGSRGLTYEQYF
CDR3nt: TGTGCCGGATCTCGGGGGCTCACCTACGAGCAGTACTTC

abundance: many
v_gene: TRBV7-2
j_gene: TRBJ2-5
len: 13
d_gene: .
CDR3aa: CASSLARQSSQYF
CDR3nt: TGTGCCAGCAGCTTAGCTAGGCAGAGTTCCCAGTACTTC

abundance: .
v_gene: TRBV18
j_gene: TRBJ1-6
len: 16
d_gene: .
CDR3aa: CASSPNLSSYNSPLHF
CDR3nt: TGTGCCAGCTCACCAAACCTAAGCTCCTATAATTCACCCCTCCACTTT

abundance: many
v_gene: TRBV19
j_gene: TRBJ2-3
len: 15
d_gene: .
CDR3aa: CASNRRAESTDTQYF
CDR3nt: TGTGCCAGTAATCGGAGAGCGGAGAGCACAGATACGCAGTATTTT

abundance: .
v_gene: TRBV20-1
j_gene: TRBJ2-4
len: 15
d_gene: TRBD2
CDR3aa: CSAERGTGGKNIQYF
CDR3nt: TGCAGTGCTGAGCGGGGGACGGGGGGTAAAAACATTCAGTACTTC

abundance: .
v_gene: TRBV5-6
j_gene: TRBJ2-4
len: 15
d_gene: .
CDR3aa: CASSTDPGAKNIQYF
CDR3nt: TGTGCCAGCAGCACAGACCCAGGGGCCAAAAACATTCAGTACTTC

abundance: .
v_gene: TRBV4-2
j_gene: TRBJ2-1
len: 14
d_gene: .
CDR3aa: CASSLDQVDNEQFF
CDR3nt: TGTGCCAGCAGCCTAGATCAGGTGGACAATGAGCAGTTCTTC

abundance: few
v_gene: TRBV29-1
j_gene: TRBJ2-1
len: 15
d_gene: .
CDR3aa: CSSRSSGLGYNEQFF
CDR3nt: TGCAGTTCTAGGTCGTCGGGGCTAGGGTACAATGAGCAGTTCTTC

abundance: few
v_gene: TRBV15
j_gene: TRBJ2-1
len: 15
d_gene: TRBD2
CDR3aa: CATSRAVLAGNEQFF
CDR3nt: TGTGCCACCAGCAGAGCCGTACTAGCGGGAAATGAGCAGTTCTTC

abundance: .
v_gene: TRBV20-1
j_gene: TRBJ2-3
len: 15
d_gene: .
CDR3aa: CSASEAGDYTDTQYF
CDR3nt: TGCAGTGCTAGTGAAGCAGGGGACTACACAGATACGCAGTATTTT

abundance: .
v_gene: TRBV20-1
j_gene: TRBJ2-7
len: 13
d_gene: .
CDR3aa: CSGAGQPSDEQYF
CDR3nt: TGCAGTGGAGCTGGACAGCCCTCGGACGAGCAGTACTTC

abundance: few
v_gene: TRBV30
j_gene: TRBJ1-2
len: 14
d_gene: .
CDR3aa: CAWSVSGGGRGYTF
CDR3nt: TGTGCCTGGAGTGTGTCTGGGGGCGGAAGGGGCTACACCTTC

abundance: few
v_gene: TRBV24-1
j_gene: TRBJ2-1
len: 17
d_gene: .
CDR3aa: CATSDPTGRREGNEQFF
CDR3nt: TGTGCCACCAGTGATCCCACGGGGCGTCGAGAGGGTAATGAGCAGTTCTTC

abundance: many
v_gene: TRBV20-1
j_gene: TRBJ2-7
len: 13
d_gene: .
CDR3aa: CSAKDGSSYEQYF
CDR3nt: TGCAGTGCCAAGGACGGCTCCTCCTACGAGCAGTACTTC

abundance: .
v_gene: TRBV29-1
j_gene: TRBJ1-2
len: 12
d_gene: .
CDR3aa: CSARMGHDGYTF
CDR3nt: TGCAGCGCACGAATGGGGCACGATGGCTACACCTTC

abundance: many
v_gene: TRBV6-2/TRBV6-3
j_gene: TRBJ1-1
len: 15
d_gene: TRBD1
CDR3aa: CASSSQGVRNTEAFF
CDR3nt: TGTGCCAGCAGTTCCCAGGGGGTAAGGAACACTGAAGCTTTCTTT

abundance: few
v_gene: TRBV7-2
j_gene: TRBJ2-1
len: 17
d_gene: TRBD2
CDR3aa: CASSPRLAGGAPNEQFF
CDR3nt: TGTGCCAGCAGCCCAAGACTAGCGGGGGGGGCCCCCAATGAGCAGTTCTTC

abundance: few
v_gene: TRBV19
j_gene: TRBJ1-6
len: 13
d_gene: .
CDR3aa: CASKVSQASPLHF
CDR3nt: TGTGCCAGTAAGGTGTCTCAGGCTTCACCCCTCCACTTT

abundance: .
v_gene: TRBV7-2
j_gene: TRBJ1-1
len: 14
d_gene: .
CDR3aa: CASSPDFPISEAFF
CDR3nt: TGTGCCAGCAGCCCTGATTTTCCCATCTCTGAAGCTTTCTTT

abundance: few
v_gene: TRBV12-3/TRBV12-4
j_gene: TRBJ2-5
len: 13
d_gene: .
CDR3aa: CASTRGGPETQYF
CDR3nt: TGTGCCAGCACCAGGGGGGGGCCCGAGACCCAGTACTTC

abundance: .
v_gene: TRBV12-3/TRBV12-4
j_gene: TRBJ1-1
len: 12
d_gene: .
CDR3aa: CASSLTETEAFF
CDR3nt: TGTGCCAGCAGTTTAACGGAGACTGAAGCTTTCTTT